Below, one T cell receptor beta chain is given with its context. Its antigen is still unknown. This sample stems from a study of shared clonotypes between healthy human individuals. Turning to the study itself: Donor composition was two women and a few men, aged 18 to 49.

Study-level points and caveats: When naive CD4 clonotypes were compared across a handful of donors, 4% to 6.5% were shared. Among the subsets, naive ones generally showed larger estimated richness than memory ones.

Generated by immunoSEQ multiplex PCR, the TCRdb table keeps only in-frame clones and is missing some. The repertoire includes about 2.3 million clones, over 85% of them detected once, and about 0.39% sits in the top ten. The CDR3 loop spans 15 amino acids. From germline, CDR1 is MDHEN and CDR2 SYDVKM. V gave up 3 bases and J gave up 3 bases, with 12 bases separating them. Specimen: naive CD4+ T cells from PBMCs. Regarding subset: CD45RA+ positively selected. The clonotype originates from a man aged 18 to 30 in good health. Some clones in this sample may be carry-over from other donors' samples. The rearrangement joins TRBV28 to TRBJ2-1; the D gene is possibly TRBD2 (6 bases). As DNA, the CDR3 is TGTGCCAGCAGTTTTAGGAGGGTCAACTACAATGAGCAGTTCTTC. It yields the protein CASSFRRVNYNEQFF.